These 5 T cell receptor beta chains came from one sample sequenced in a study of beta chain features in type 1 diabetes. Study findings and constraints: Type 1 diabetes patients had moderately but significantly shorter TCRB CDR3s in all four CD4+ subsets.

These receptors are not linked to any known antigen. cDNA synthesis used the whole RNA isolate, giving expressed TCRB sequences. Repertoires were generated with immunoSEQ multiplex PCR, while TCRdb's copy carries only in-frame clones and drops some. The sample consists of 350,000 to 450,000 clones, roughly 13% of them appearing once. Sequenced material: naive CD4+ T cells from blood. These TCRs come from a woman aged 18-29 years with type 1 diabetes.

This clone has more than one count but fewer than ten. V usage is TRBV25-1 and J usage is TRBJ2-5; D might be TRBD2 (6 bases). V lost 3 bases and J 4 bases, leaving 12 bases between the germline ends. CDR1 and CDR2 from the germline V gene are MGHDK and SYGVNS. This CDR3 comprises 14 residues. The DNA for the CDR3 is TGTGCCAGCAGTGATGGGAGGACGGTAGAGACCCAGTACTTC. This codes for CASSDGRTVETQYF.

This sequence joins TRBV21-1 and TRBJ2-5; TRBD2 is the table's D call, not checked against the DNA. TRBV21-1 is noted as a pseudogene. The CDR3 is 17 residues long. The CDR3 bases are TGTGCCAGCAGCAAAGAGAGCGGGGGGCTATTCCAAGAGACCCAGTACTTC. Its translation is CASSKESGGLFQETQYF.

The rearrangement links TRBV28 to TRBJ2-7; 8 bases agree with TRBD1. Germline-derived CDR1 and CDR2 are MDHEN and SYDVKM. The CDR3 has 14 amino acids. J lost 2 bases, V lost 5 bases, and 5 bases had no gene match. In DNA, the CDR3 is TGTGCCAGCAGTGGGGGACAGGCTCCCTACGAGCAGTACTTC. Its translation is CASSGGQAPYEQYF.

This clone was seen a few times. The chain couples TRBV9 to TRBJ1-1, with D possibly matching TRBD1 (6 bases). The germline CDR1 and CDR2 sequences are SGDLS and YYNGEE. With 2 bases removed from V and 0 bases from J, the gap between germline ends came to 20 bases. The CDR3 is 18 residues long. CDR3 residues: CASSVVPNREYMNTEAFF. The CDR3 DNA reads as TGTGCCAGCAGCGTGGTACCCAACAGGGAATACATGAACACTGAAGCTTTCTTT.

V gene TRBV7-2 combines with J gene TRBJ2-5; the match to TRBD2 covers 7 bases. Trimming cost V 5 bases and J 5 bases; bases outside gene matches: 14. The CDR3 has 16 residues. Germline values: CDR1 SGHTA, CDR2 FQGNSA. CDR3 residues: CASSPQPMGGGETQYF. CDR3 nucleotide sequence: TGTGCCAGCAGCCCCCAACCGATGGGGGGAGGGGAGACCCAGTACTTC.